The 32 T cell receptor beta chains given below trace back to one sample, sequenced in a study of neurological immune-mediated disorders. A single record per CDR3 protein comes from TCRdb applying MiXCR to the 5' RACE reads. The data hold roughly 20,000 distinct CDR3 sequences, with 17% observed a single time. The material sequenced was CD8+ T cells from blood. Receptors were obtained from a woman aged 18-30 years with multiple sclerosis.

This clonotype was counted ten times or more. The chain recombines TRBV14 with TRBJ1-2; D unresolved. In germline, CDR1 is SGHDN, CDR2 FVKESK. V gave up 4 bases and J gave up 1 base, with 13 bases separating them. The CDR3 consists of 15 residues. The CDR3 coding sequence is TGTGCCAGCAGCCGGATCGAGGACCTTAACTATGGCTACACCTTC. Protein product: CASSRIEDLNYGYTF.

At least ten counts were recorded for this clonotype. The genes are TRBV7-2 and TRBJ2-1; 12 nucleotides match TRBD2. Per the germline V gene, CDR1 is SGHTA and CDR2 is FQGNSA. This CDR3 comprises 20 residues. V dropped 3 bases and J dropped 0; count of bases not matched to a gene: 12. In nucleotides, the CDR3 is TGTGCCAGCAGCTTTCAGGCCGGACTAGCGGGGAATAGCTCCTACAATGAGCAGTTCTTC. Residues: CASSFQAGLAGNSSYNEQFF.

This clonotype showed up many times. The rearrangement uses TRBV21-1 and TRBJ1-4. TRBV21-1 is reported as a pseudogene. The CDR3 has 13 amino acids. CDR3 residues: CASSRLTNEKLFF. CDR3 bases: TGTGCCAGCAGCCGACTAACTAATGAAAAACTGTTTTTT.

This clonotype is categorized as medium-sized. This chain connects TRBV3-1 to TRBJ2-5; D is tentatively TRBD1 or TRBD2 (5 bases each). The CDR3 contains 13 residues. The V gene lost 5 bases and the J gene lost 0 bases, with 7 bases spanning the gap. Germline V gene sequence: CDR1 LGHDT, CDR2 YNNKEL (reference sequence). The CDR3 nucleotides read TGTGCCAGCAGCTGGGACCACCAAGAGACCCAGTACTTC. Protein product: CASSWDHQETQYF.

This clonotype occurred many times. The chain combines TRBV29-1 with TRBJ2-3; 11 bases map to TRBD1. The trim removed 4 bases at V and 5 bases at J, leaving 5 bases unmatched. The length of the CDR3 is 14 residues. Germline assignment: CDR1 SQVTM and CDR2 ANQGSEA. CDR3 sequence: CSVVDRGLGDTQYF. CDR3 DNA sequence: TGCAGCGTTGTGGACAGGGGGCTGGGAGATACGCAGTATTTT.

Ten or more counts support this clonotype. The rearrangement joins TRBV12-3 or TRBV12-4 to TRBJ2-7; 9 bases are shared with TRBD1. After removal of 5 bases from V and 12 bases from J, the junction contained 8 bases not matched to a gene. CDR3 length: 12 residues. The CDR3 region is CASSIQGASWYV. The CDR3 bases are TGTGCCAGCAGTATACAGGGGGCATCTTGGTACGTC.

The V call is TRBV5-4, the J call TRBJ2-1; 9 nucleotides agree with TRBD2. The V and J ends lost 0 bases and 4 bases, in that order; junction bases with no gene match: 2. Germline V gives CDR1 SGHNT, CDR2 YYREEE (reference sequence). The CDR3 sequence is 15 residues long. The CDR3 DNA is TGTGCCAGCAGCTTGGGGACTAGCGATTACAATGAGCAGTTCTTC. This gives the protein CASSLGTSDYNEQFF.

The chain has TRBV15 and TRBJ1-1, with 7 bases lining up with TRBD1. This CDR3 is built from 14 residues. The trim removed 7 bases at V and 0 bases at J, leaving 5 bases unmatched. Germline CDR1 reads LNHNV; CDR2 reads YYDKDF (reference sequence). CDR3 amino acids: CATNLGQMNTEAFF. The CDR3 region has the DNA TGTGCCACCAACTTGGGACAGATGAACACTGAAGCTTTCTTT. Full variable domain (remainder filled in from reference TRBV15 and TRBJ1-1): DAMVIQNPRYQVTQFGKPVTLSCSQTLNHNVMYWYQQKSSQAPKLLFHYYDKDFNNEADTPDNFQSRRPNTSFCFLDIRSPGLGDTAMYLCATNLGQMNTEAFFGQGTRLTVV.

In this sample, this clonotype turned up many times. V gene TRBV10-3 combines with J gene TRBJ1-5; D unresolved. The CDR3 totals 15 residues. In germline, CDR1 is ENHRY, CDR2 SYGVKD. V lost 2 bases and J lost 8, with 16 bases in between. The CDR3 region is CAISEEGRTFEPQHF. DNA of the CDR3: TGTGCCATCAGTGAGGAAGGACGGACTTTTGAGCCCCAGCATTTT.

Ten or more counts support this clonotype. This chain links TRBV5-1 with TRBJ2-1, with TRBD2 identical over 15 bases. CDR1 and CDR2 (germline): SGHRS, YFSETQ. The V gene end was trimmed by 4 bases and the J gene end by 3 bases; junction bases not matched to a gene: 14. The CDR3 spans 20 residues. The CDR3 region is CASSPERGTSGGPYYNEQFF. The DNA of the CDR3 is TGCGCCAGCAGCCCCGAACGGGGGACTAGCGGGGGGCCGTACTACAATGAGCAGTTCTTC.

This clonotype was observed at least ten times. The rearrangement links TRBV6-5 to TRBJ2-3; a possible D gene is TRBD2 (5 bases). CDR1 is MNHEY, CDR2 SVGAGI, per germline. The V gene lost 0 bases and the J gene lost 2 bases, with 12 bases spanning the gap. CDR3 length: 16 residues. CDR3 amino acids: CASSYSGRRNTDTQYF. Here the CDR3 DNA reads TGTGCCAGCAGTTACTCCGGTAGGAGGAACACAGATACGCAGTATTTT.

This clonotype was counted at least ten times. The chain employs TRBV9 and TRBJ2-1; either TRBD1 or TRBD2 may supply D (5 bases each). The CDR3 has 16 residues. CDR1 and CDR2 (germline): SGDLS, YYNGEE. V was shortened by 0 bases and J by 4 bases, with 14 bases between the two germline ends. In nucleotides, the CDR3 is TGTGCCAGCAGCGTAGTTGGCAATGGGGGATACAATGAGCAGTTCTTC. Translation gives CASSVVGNGGYNEQFF.

This clonotype has more than one count but fewer than ten. This CDR3 is CASSSGQTAYGYTF. CDR3 nucleotide sequence: TGCGCCAGCAGCTCAGGACAGACAGCCTATGGCTACACCTTC. The chain combines TRBV5-1 with TRBJ1-2; possible D gene TRBD1, 6 bases. The CDR3 contains 14 residues. The germline gives CDR1 SGHRS, CDR2 YFSETQ. The V gene lost 3 bases and the J gene lost 4 bases, with 13 bases spanning the gap.

This clonotype was detected many times. The chain recombines TRBV4-1 with TRBJ2-5, with 9 bases identical to TRBD2. CDR3 size: 15 residues. With V trimmed by 0 bases and J by 5 bases, 4 bases remained unmatched. CDR1 and CDR2 from the germline V gene are MGHRA and YSYEKL. CDR3 in DNA: TGCGCCAGCAGCCAAGATTTTGGACTAGCGGAGACCCAGTACTTC. Translated, it gives CASSQDFGLAETQYF.

The V and J genes are TRBV7-2 and TRBJ1-1; D unresolved. The CDR3 consists of 15 residues. Germline CDR1 SGHTA, CDR2 FQGNSA. V lost 1 base and J lost 1, with 10 bases in between. The chain's CDR3 is CASSLVVAGNTEAFF. The DNA of the CDR3 is TGTGCCAGCAGCTTAGTGGTTGCCGGGAACACTGAAGCTTTCTTT.

This clonotype was seen ten or more times. The chain recombines TRBV2 with TRBJ1-5, with TRBD1 identical over 7 bases. Germline CDR1 SNHLY, CDR2 FYNNEI. The CDR3 runs to 14 residues. V lost 2 bases and J lost 7; bases outside the gene matches: 5. The CDR3 loop reads CASSERQGAQPQHF. The CDR3 DNA reads TGTGCCAGCAGTGAAAGACAGGGAGCCCAGCCCCAGCATTTT.

This clonotype occurred many times. The V and J genes are TRBV5-1 and TRBJ1-2; 8 bases match TRBD1. This CDR3 spans 17 amino acids. Germline CDR1 SGHRS, CDR2 YFSETQ. The V segment lost 0 bases and the J segment 0 bases; nucleotides outside the gene matches: 7. The CDR3 DNA reads TGCGCCAGCAGCTTGGACCCAGGGGGCGCTTCTAACTATGGCTACACCTTC. This codes for CASSLDPGGASNYGYTF.

In its sample, this clonotype was seen many times. The V gene is TRBV5-5, the J gene TRBJ2-1; D gene ambiguous. Trimming removed 1 base from V and 0 bases from J, with 11 bases in between. Germline V lookup: CDR1 SGHKS, CDR2 YYEKEE (reference sequence). There are 16 residues in the CDR3. The CDR3 nucleotides are TGTGCCAGCAGCTTGAGCGCTAGGAGCTCCTACAATGAGCAGTTCTTC. This encodes CASSLSARSSYNEQFF.

The chain combines TRBV29-1 with TRBJ1-2; 9 nucleotides agree with TRBD1. With 8 bases clipped from V and 8 bases from J, the junction kept 6 bases outside the gene matches. CDR3 length: 11 amino acids. Germline V gene data show CDR1 as SQVTM and CDR2 as ANQGSEA. CDR3 nucleotides: TGCAGCTTAGGGGGACAGGGAGGCTACACCTTC. This translates into CSLGGQGGYTF.

This clonotype was observed many times. The chain employs TRBV14 and TRBJ2-7; no firm D call. V gave up 0 bases and J gave up 2 bases, with 14 bases separating them. The CDR3 sequence is 16 residues long. Germline loops: CDR1 SGHDN, CDR2 FVKESK. The CDR3 region is CASSQDSRSAPYEQYV. As DNA, the CDR3 is TGTGCCAGCAGCCAAGATAGTCGAAGCGCTCCCTACGAGCAGTACGTC.

This rearrangement joins TRBV10-1 to TRBJ2-2; D not resolved. Germline loops: CDR1 WNHNN, CDR2 SYGVQD (reference sequence). V was cut by 0 bases and J by 1 base, with 3 bases left in between. The CDR3 is 14 residues long. The CDR3 spells CASSESWNTGELFF. CDR3 sequence (DNA): TGCGCCAGCAGTGAGTCGTGGAACACCGGGGAGCTGTTTTTT.

This clonotype appeared many times. V gene TRBV12-3 or TRBV12-4 combines with J gene TRBJ2-5; D remains unclear. This CDR3 has 13 residues. V lost 6 bases, J lost 5 bases, and 13 bases lay in between. This CDR3 reads CASRIPRWETQYF. The CDR3 region has the DNA TGTGCCAGCAGAATACCGAGGTGGGAGACCCAGTACTTC.

This clonotype is medium-sized by share. The chain carries TRBV10-3 and TRBJ1-1, with 10 bases identical to TRBD1. The length of the CDR3 is 15 residues. Trimming removed 2 bases from V and 3 bases from J; junction bases left unmatched: 3. Looked up from germline, CDR1 is ENHRY and CDR2 is SYGVKD. CDR3 DNA: TGTGCCATCAGTGAGACGGGACAGGGGCACACTGAAGCTTTCTTT. Translation: CAISETGQGHTEAFF.

This chain uses TRBV5-1 with TRBJ2-7; TRBD1 matches 9 bases. The CDR3 is made up of 13 amino acids. The V and J ends lost 1 base and 6 bases, in that order; junction bases with no gene match: 2. Germline V gene lookup returns CDR1 SGHRS and CDR2 YFSETQ. The CDR3 here is CASSLLQGAEQYF. The CDR3 DNA follows: TGCGCCAGCAGCTTGTTACAGGGGGCCGAGCAGTACTTC.

This clonotype is termed large (0.1 to 1%). The chain uses TRBV29-1 and TRBJ1-5; 7 nucleotides align to TRBD1. CDR1 and CDR2 (germline): SQVTM, ANQGSEA. Trimming took 3 bases from V and 2 from J; bases not matched to a gene: 4. The length of the CDR3 is 14 residues. CDR3 coding DNA: TGCAGCGTTGAGGAAACAGGGGGCAATCAGCCCCAGCATTTT. Translation: CSVEETGGNQPQHF.

Many counts were recorded for this clonotype. The chain couples TRBV27 to TRBJ1-1; D call uncertain. Trimming cost V 5 bases and J 4 bases, with 14 bases left between them. The germline CDR1 and CDR2 sequences are MNHEY and SMNVEV (reference sequence). This CDR3 comprises 14 residues. Here the CDR3 DNA reads TGTGCCAGCAGTGTCCTAGGAAGTGCCACTGAAGCTTTCTTT. It encodes CASSVLGSATEAFF.

This rearrangement joins TRBV7-9 to TRBJ2-1, with D hard to call. Germline-derived CDR1 and CDR2 are SEHNR and FQNEAQ (reference sequence). V dropped 1 base and J dropped 4 bases, with 5 bases sitting between them. The CDR3 runs to 13 residues. CDR3 nucleotide sequence: TGTGCCAGCAGCTTAGTAGAGTACAATGAGCAGTTCTTC. This translates into CASSLVEYNEQFF.

This clonotype appeared many times. The V gene is TRBV20-1, the J gene TRBJ2-1, with D uncertain. CDR1 DFQATT and CDR2 SNEGSKA come from the germline V gene (reference sequence). V was pared by 3 bases and J by 2 bases, with 11 bases between. The CDR3 has 14 amino acids. CDR3 coding DNA: TGCAGTGCTAGGACTGAGAGCCCCTACAATGAGCAGTTCTTC. It yields the protein CSARTESPYNEQFF.

This clonotype was counted ten times or more. The V and J genes are TRBV29-1 and TRBJ2-7, with D possibly TRBD1 on 6 matching bases. Germline V CDR1 and CDR2: SQVTM, ANQGSEA. This CDR3 is 11 amino acids long. V lost 4 bases to trimming and J lost 4 bases, with 8 bases between them. The CDR3 here is CSVVQGYEQYV. Here the CDR3 DNA reads TGCAGCGTTGTACAGGGTTACGAGCAGTACGTC.

This clonotype was counted at least ten times. V is TRBV25-1 and J is TRBJ1-2, with 9 bases fitting TRBD1. V was clipped by 1 base and J by 2 bases; unmatched bases: 2. Germline V gene lookup returns CDR1 MGHDK and CDR2 SYGVNS. The CDR3 contains 15 residues. CDR3 protein: CASSELGTGNYGYTF. As DNA, the CDR3 is TGTGCCAGCAGTGAATTGGGGACAGGGAACTATGGCTACACCTTC.

In its sample, this clonotype was seen many times. J is TRBJ2-5 and V is TRBV5-1; the D is unclear. Germline V lookup: CDR1 SGHRS, CDR2 YFSETQ. The CDR3 contains 13 residues. V lost 0 bases, J lost 4 bases, and 7 bases lay in between. The CDR3 DNA reads TGCGCCAGCAGCTTGGCCTCCGGAGAGACCCAGTACTTC. Amino acid sequence: CASSLASGETQYF.

This clonotype was seen repeatedly, ten times or more. The genes are TRBV7-2 and TRBJ1-1; D call uncertain. Germline values: CDR1 SGHTA, CDR2 FQGNSA. The V end was cut by 11 bases, the J end by 3 bases, with 16 bases between. This CDR3 comprises 13 residues. This chain's CDR3 is CARHSIGDTEAFF. The DNA for the CDR3 is TGTGCCCGCCACTCGATCGGGGACACTGAAGCTTTCTTT.